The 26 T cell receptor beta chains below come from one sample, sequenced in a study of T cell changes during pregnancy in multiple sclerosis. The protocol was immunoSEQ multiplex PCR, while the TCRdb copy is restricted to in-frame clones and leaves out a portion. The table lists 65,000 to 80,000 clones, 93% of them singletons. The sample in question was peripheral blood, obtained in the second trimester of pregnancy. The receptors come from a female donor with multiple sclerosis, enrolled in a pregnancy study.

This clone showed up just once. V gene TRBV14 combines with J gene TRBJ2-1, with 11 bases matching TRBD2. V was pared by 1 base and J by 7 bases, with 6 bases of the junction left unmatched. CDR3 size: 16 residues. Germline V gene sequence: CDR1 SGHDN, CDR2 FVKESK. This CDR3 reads CASSQGLAGGLNEQFF. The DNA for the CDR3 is TGTGCCAGCAGCCAAGGGCTAGCGGGGGGTTTAAATGAGCAGTTCTTC.

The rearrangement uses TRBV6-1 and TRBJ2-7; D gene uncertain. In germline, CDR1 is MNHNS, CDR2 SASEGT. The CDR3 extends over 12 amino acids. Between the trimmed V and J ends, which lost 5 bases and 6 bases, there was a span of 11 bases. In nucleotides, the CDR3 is TGTGCCAGCAGTTTCGACATCGCCGAGCAGTACTTC. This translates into CASSFDIAEQYF.

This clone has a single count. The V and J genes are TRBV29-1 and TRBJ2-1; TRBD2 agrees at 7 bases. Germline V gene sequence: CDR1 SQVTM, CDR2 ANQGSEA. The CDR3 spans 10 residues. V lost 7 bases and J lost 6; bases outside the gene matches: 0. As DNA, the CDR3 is TGCAGCGGGGGGGGCAATGAGCAGTTCTTC. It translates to CSGGGNEQFF.

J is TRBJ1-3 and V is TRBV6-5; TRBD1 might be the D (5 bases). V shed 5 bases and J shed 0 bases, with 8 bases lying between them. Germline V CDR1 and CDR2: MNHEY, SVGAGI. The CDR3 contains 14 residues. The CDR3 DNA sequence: TGTGCCAGCAGTACGGGGGTCTCTGGAAACACCATATATTTT. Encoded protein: CASSTGVSGNTIYF.

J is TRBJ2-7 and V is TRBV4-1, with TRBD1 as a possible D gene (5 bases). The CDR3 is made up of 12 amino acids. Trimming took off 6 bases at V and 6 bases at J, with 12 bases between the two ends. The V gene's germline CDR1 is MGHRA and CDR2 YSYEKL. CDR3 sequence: CASSSVGAEQYF. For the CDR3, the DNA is TGCGCCAGCAGTAGTGTAGGGGCCGAGCAGTACTTC.

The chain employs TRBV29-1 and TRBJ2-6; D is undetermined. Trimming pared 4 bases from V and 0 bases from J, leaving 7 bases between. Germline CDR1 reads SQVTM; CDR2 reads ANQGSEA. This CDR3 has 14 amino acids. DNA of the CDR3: TGCAGCGTTGTCCTTAGCTCTGGGGCCAACGTCCTGACTTTC. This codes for CSVVLSSGANVLTF.

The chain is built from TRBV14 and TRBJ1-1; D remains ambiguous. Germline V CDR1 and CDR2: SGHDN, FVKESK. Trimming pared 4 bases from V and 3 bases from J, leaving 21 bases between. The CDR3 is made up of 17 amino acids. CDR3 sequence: CASSPTPVSRRYTEAFF. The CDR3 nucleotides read TGTGCCAGCAGCCCAACGCCCGTATCTAGACGGTACACTGAAGCTTTCTTT.

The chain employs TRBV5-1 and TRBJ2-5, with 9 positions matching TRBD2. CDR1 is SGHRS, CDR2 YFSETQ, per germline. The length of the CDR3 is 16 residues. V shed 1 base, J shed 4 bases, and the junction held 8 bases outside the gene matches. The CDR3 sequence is CASSLHERGAVETQYF. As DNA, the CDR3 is TGCGCCAGCAGCTTGCATGAGCGGGGGGCGGTAGAGACCCAGTACTTC. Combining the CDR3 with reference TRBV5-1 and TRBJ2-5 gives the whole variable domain KAGVTQTPRYLIKTRGQQVTLSCSPISGHRSVSWYQQTPGQGLQFLFEYFSETQRNKGNFPGRFSGRQFSNSRSEMNVSTLELGDSALYLCASSLHERGAVETQYFGPGTRLLVL.

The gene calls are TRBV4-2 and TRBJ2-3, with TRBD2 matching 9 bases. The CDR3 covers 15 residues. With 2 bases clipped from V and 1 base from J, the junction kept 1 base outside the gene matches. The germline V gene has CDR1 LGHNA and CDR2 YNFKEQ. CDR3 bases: TGTGCCAGCAGCCAACCTAGCGGGGGCACAGATACGCAGTATTTT. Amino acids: CASSQPSGGTDTQYF.

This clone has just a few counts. In DNA, the CDR3 is TGCGCCAGCAGCACATCCGGACAGGGTATGATTAATTCACCCCTCCACTTT. Translating it yields CASSTSGQGMINSPLHF. This chain connects TRBV5-1 to TRBJ1-6; TRBD1 agrees at 8 bases. V was pared by 4 bases and J by 6 bases, with 12 bases of the junction left unmatched. Germline V lookup: CDR1 SGHRS, CDR2 YFSETQ. This CDR3 is built from 17 residues.

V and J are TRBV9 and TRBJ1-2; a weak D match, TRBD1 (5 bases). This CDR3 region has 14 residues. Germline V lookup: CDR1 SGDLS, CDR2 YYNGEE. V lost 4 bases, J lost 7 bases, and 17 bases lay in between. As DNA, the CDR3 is TGTGCCAGCAGCAAAGACAACCCGGGGGGTGGCTACACCTTC. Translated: CASSKDNPGGGYTF.

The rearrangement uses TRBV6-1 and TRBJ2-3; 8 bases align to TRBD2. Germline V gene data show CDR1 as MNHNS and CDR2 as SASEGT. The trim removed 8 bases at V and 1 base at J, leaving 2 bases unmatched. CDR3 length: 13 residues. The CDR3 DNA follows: TGTGCCAGCTCGCGGGGGGGCACAGATACGCAGTATTTT. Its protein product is CASSRGGTDTQYF.

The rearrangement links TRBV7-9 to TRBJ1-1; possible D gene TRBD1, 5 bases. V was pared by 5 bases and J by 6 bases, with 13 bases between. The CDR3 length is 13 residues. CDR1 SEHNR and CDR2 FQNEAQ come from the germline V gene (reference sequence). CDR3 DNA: TGTGCCAGCAGCCAGGGCGGAGGGGCTGAAGCTTTCTTT. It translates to CASSQGGGAEAFF.

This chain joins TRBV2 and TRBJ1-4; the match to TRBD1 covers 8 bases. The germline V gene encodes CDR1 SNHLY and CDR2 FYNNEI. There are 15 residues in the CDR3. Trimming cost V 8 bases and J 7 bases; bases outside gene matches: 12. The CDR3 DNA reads TGTGCCAGCGACAGGGGCCCATTTGAGGCTGAAAAACTGTTTTTT. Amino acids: CASDRGPFEAEKLFF.

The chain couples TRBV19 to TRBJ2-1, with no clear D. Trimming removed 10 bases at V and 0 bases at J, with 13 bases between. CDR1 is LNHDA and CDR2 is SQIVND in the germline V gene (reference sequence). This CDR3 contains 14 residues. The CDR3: CATRGESSYNEQFF. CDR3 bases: TGTGCCACCCGAGGAGAGAGCTCCTACAATGAGCAGTTCTTC.

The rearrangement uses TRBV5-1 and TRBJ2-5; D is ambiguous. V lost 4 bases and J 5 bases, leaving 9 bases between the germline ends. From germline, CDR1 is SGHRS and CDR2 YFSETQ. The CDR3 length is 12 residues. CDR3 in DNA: TGCGCCAGCAGCGCGGTCTTGGAGACCCAGTACTTC. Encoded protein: CASSAVLETQYF.

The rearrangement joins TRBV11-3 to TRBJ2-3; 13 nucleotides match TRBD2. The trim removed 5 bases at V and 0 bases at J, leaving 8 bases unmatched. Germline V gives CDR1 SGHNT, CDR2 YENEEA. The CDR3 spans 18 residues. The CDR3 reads CASSRGLAGPSSTDTQYF. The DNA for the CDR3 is TGTGCCAGCAGCCGGGGACTAGCGGGGCCTTCTAGCACAGATACGCAGTATTTT.

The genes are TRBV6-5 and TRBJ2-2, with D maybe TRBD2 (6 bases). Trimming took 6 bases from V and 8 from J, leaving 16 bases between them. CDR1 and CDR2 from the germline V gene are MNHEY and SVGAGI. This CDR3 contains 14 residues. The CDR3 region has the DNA TGTGCCAGCAGCCGGACTGGGGCGGGGGGGGAGCTGTTTTTT. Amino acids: CASSRTGAGGELFF.

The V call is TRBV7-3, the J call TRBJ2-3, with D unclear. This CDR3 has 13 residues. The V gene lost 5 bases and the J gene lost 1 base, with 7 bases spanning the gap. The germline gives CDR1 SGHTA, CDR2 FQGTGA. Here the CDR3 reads CASSQTGTDTQYF. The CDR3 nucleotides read TGTGCCAGCAGCCAAACGGGCACAGATACGCAGTATTTT. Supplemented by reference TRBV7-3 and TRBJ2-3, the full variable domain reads GAGVSQTPSNKVTEKGKYVELRCDPISGHTALYWYRQSLGQGPEFLIYFQGTGAADDSGLPNDRFFAVRPEGSVSTLKIQRTERGDSAVYLCASSQTGTDTQYFGPGTRLTVL.

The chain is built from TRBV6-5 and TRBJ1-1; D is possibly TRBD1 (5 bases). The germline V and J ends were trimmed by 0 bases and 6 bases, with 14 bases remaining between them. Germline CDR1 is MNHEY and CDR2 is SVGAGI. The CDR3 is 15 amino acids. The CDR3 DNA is TGTGCCAGCAGTTACTCTCCGGGACTTGTCTCTGAAGCTTTCTTT. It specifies CASSYSPGLVSEAFF.

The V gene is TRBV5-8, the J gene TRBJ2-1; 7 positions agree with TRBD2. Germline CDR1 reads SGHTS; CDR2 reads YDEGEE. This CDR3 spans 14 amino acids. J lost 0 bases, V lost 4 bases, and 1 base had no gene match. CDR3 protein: CASSRLASYNEQFF. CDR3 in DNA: TGTGCCAGCAGCAGACTAGCCTCCTACAATGAGCAGTTCTTC.

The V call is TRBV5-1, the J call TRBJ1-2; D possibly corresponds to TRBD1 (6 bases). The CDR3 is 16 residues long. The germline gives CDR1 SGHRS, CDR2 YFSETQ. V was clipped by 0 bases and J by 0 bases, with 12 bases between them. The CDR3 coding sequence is TGCGCCAGCAGCTTGGGGCGGGGGGCCACTAACTATGGCTACACCTTC. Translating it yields CASSLGRGATNYGYTF.

The CDR3 spells CASSVGDRVTDTQYF. CDR3 in DNA: TGCGCCAGCAGTGTTGGGGACAGGGTCACAGATACGCAGTATTTT. The chain combines TRBV10-2 with TRBJ2-3; the match to TRBD1 covers 9 bases. Germline V gene data show CDR1 as WSHSY and CDR2 as SAAADI. V shed 4 bases, J shed 2 bases, and the junction held 4 bases outside the gene matches. The CDR3 extends over 15 amino acids.

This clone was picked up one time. The CDR3 sequence is CASSLGSAGGKETQYF. The CDR3 nucleotides read TGTGCCAGCAGCTTGGGTTCGGCAGGGGGGAAAGAGACCCAGTACTTC. The chain links TRBV5-6 to TRBJ2-5; D is perhaps TRBD1 (7 bases). Germline assignment: CDR1 SGHDT and CDR2 YYEEEE. Trimming pared 0 bases from V and 3 bases from J, leaving 15 bases between. This CDR3 has 16 amino acids.

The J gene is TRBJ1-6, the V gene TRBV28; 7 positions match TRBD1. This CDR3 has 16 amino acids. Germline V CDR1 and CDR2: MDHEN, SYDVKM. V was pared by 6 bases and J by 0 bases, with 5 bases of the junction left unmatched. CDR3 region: CASSSAGGSYNSPLHF. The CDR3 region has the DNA TGTGCCAGCAGCTCAGCAGGGGGCTCCTATAATTCACCCCTCCACTTT.

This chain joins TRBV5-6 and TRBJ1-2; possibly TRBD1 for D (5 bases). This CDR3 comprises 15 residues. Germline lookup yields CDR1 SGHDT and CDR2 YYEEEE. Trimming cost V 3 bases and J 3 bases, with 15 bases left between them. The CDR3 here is CASSSPIDRDYGYTF. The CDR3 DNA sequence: TGTGCCAGCAGCTCCCCTATTGACAGAGACTATGGCTACACCTTC.